Listed here are 26 T cell receptor beta chains from one sample, sequenced in a study of blood T cell repertoires in COVID-19. Assay used: immunoSEQ multiplex PCR; TCRdb lists only in-frame clones, some missing. The sample shows around 320,000 clones, 75% to 85% of them seen only once. The sequenced material came from peripheral blood. The origin of the receptors is a human donor in a cohort sampled during active COVID-19.

V is TRBV5-8 and J is TRBJ1-1; TRBD1 aligns across 11 bases. This CDR3 has 17 amino acids. Germline assignment: CDR1 SGHTS and CDR2 YDEGEE. V was clipped by 2 bases and J by 5 bases; unmatched bases: 11. The chain's CDR3 is CASSFWTGGGFRTEAFF. CDR3 sequence (DNA): TGTGCCAGCAGCTTTTGGACAGGGGGCGGTTTTAGGACTGAAGCTTTCTTT.

The V call is TRBV5-1, the J call TRBJ1-3; TRBD1 agrees at 8 bases. Germline CDR1 is SGHRS and CDR2 is YFSETQ. The CDR3 spans 17 residues. Germline trimming cut 2 bases from V and 2 bases from J; bases unmatched to any gene: 9. CDR3 amino acids: CASSFTGQEEAGNTIYF. CDR3 in DNA: TGCGCCAGCAGCTTCACGGGACAGGAAGAGGCTGGAAACACCATATATTTT.

This sequence joins TRBV15 and TRBJ1-1; 8 bases are a match to TRBD1. With V trimmed by 0 bases and J by 0 bases, 3 bases remained unmatched. CDR1 is LNHNV, CDR2 YYDKDF, per germline (reference sequence). The CDR3 length is 16 residues. Here the CDR3 reads CATSRDDRGLNTEAFF. In DNA, the CDR3 is TGTGCCACCAGCAGAGATGACAGGGGCTTGAACACTGAAGCTTTCTTT.

The rearrangement joins TRBV2 to TRBJ1-5; no definite D call. This CDR3 spans 14 amino acids. Germline V CDR1 and CDR2: SNHLY, FYNNEI. V shed 8 bases and J shed 5 bases, with 16 bases lying between them. The CDR3 sequence: CASGPGPSYQPQHF. Here the CDR3 DNA reads TGTGCCAGCGGTCCCGGCCCTAGTTATCAGCCCCAGCATTTT.

The sample holds a few counts of this clone. The CDR3 nucleotides are TGTGCCAGCTCCATACAGGGATCTGGGGCCAACGTCCTGACTTTC. It yields the protein CASSIQGSGANVLTF. The rearrangement joins TRBV18 to TRBJ2-6; possible D gene TRBD1, 6 bases. V lost 6 bases and J lost 1, with 10 bases in between. CDR1 and CDR2 from the germline V gene are KGHSH and LQKENI. This CDR3 is 15 amino acids long.

This chain joins TRBV7-9 and TRBJ1-3, with D possibly being TRBD1 (6 bases). Germline values: CDR1 SEHNR, CDR2 FQNEAQ (reference sequence). This CDR3 has 16 residues. V lost 1 base and J 5 bases, leaving 15 bases between the germline ends. The CDR3 region has the DNA TGTGCCAGCAGCTTAGAGATGGGGCAGGGGAGAAACACCATATATTTT. Encoded protein: CASSLEMGQGRNTIYF.

The chain employs TRBV24-1 and TRBJ2-7, with 8 positions matching TRBD2. Germline lookup yields CDR1 KGHDR and CDR2 SFDVKD. After removal of 5 bases from V and 1 base from J, the junction contained 3 bases not matched to a gene. This CDR3 spans 14 amino acids. The DNA for the CDR3 is TGTGCCACCAGTGCTGTAGCGGGGTCCTACGAGCAGTACTTC. Encoded protein: CATSAVAGSYEQYF.

V gene TRBV20-1 combines with J gene TRBJ2-3, with unresolved D. This CDR3 spans 11 amino acids. Looked up from germline, CDR1 is DFQATT and CDR2 is SNEGSKA (reference sequence). The V end was cut by 7 bases, the J end by 4 bases, with 9 bases between. The CDR3 spells CSGVAPDTQYF. CDR3 nucleotides: TGCAGTGGTGTAGCACCAGATACGCAGTATTTT.

The chain uses TRBV3-1 (or the pseudogene TRBV3-2) and TRBJ2-3; D gene unclear. Germline CDR1 and CDR2: LGHDT and YNNKEL (reference sequence). This CDR3 is built from 11 residues. V lost 5 bases and J 5 bases, leaving 5 bases between the germline ends. The CDR3 DNA is TGTGCCAGCAGCAAGCGAGATACGCAGTATTTT. Its translation: CASSKRDTQYF.

The V gene is TRBV6-5, the J gene TRBJ2-7, with D tentatively TRBD1 (6 bases). Germline V CDR1 and CDR2: MNHEY, SVGAGI. The germline V and J ends were trimmed by 6 bases and 7 bases, with 22 bases remaining between them. The CDR3 is 15 residues long. CDR3 nucleotide sequence: TGTGCCAGCAGCCCCTCCCCGGGACAACTTGATGAGCAGTACTTC. Translated: CASSPSPGQLDEQYF.

The rearrangement joins TRBV4-2 to TRBJ1-1, with TRBD1 as a possible D gene (6 bases). This CDR3 is 18 amino acids long. Trimming took off 4 bases at V and 0 bases at J, with 21 bases between the two ends. Per the germline V gene, CDR1 is LGHNA and CDR2 is YNFKEQ. CDR3 bases: TGTGCCAGCAGCCCTTCTGGAGGACAGAGAACTATGAACACTGAAGCTTTCTTT. This sequence encodes CASSPSGGQRTMNTEAFF.

The chain links TRBV5-1 to TRBJ1-1; the match to TRBD1 covers 9 bases. Per germline, CDR1 SGHRS and CDR2 YFSETQ. The ends lost 0 bases at V and 0 bases at J; junction bases unmatched: 3. This CDR3 has 16 residues. The CDR3 protein is CASSLGDRALNTEAFF. The CDR3 DNA reads TGCGCCAGCAGCTTGGGGGACAGGGCTTTGAACACTGAAGCTTTCTTT.

This chain uses TRBV10-3 with TRBJ2-5, with 10 bases fitting TRBD2. Germline V gene lookup returns CDR1 ENHRY and CDR2 SYGVKD. The CDR3 spans 14 residues. Trimming at V came to 5 bases and at J to 2 bases, leaving 2 bases not matched to a gene. The DNA of the CDR3 is TGTGCCATCAGTCCGGGACTAGCGCAAGAGACCCAGTACTTC. Amino acid sequence: CAISPGLAQETQYF.

J is TRBJ2-6 and V is TRBV19, with D perhaps TRBD1 (6 bases). The germline gives CDR1 LNHDA, CDR2 SQIVND (reference sequence). CDR3 size: 18 residues. V was pared by 2 bases and J by 4 bases, with 18 bases between. The chain's CDR3 is CASSIRGHQGLGANVLTF. CDR3 DNA sequence: TGTGCCAGTAGTATACGGGGCCATCAGGGGCTCGGGGCCAACGTCCTGACTTTC.

The chain carries TRBV5-1 and TRBJ1-1; 9 bases align to TRBD1. CDR1 SGHRS and CDR2 YFSETQ come from the germline V gene. Losses at the gene ends were 7 bases for V and 5 bases for J; bases not matched to a gene: 6. The CDR3 runs 13 residues. The CDR3 loop reads CASQTDRGTEAFF. The CDR3 DNA reads TGCGCCAGCCAGACCGACAGGGGGACTGAAGCTTTCTTT.

The V call is TRBV5-6, the J call TRBJ1-2; 9 bases fit TRBD1. With V trimmed by 6 bases and J by 4 bases, 10 bases remained unmatched. The V gene's germline CDR1 is SGHDT and CDR2 YYEEEE. The CDR3 is 15 amino acids. This CDR3 reads CASIKGQGALYGYTF. DNA of the CDR3: TGTGCCAGCATTAAGGGACAGGGAGCCCTCTATGGCTACACCTTC.

J is TRBJ2-1 and V is TRBV24-1, with TRBD2 as a possible D gene (5 bases). The CDR3 runs 13 residues. Germline V CDR1 and CDR2: KGHDR, SFDVKD. V was trimmed by 0 bases and J by 9 bases, leaving 8 bases between them. Written as DNA, the CDR3 is TGTGCCACCAGTGATTTGGTGGGGAGTGAGCAGTTCTTC. Encoded protein: CATSDLVGSEQFF.

On this clone: Other DNA sequences in this specimen translate into the identical CDR3. The J gene is TRBJ1-2, the V gene TRBV9, with D unclear. This CDR3 has 13 amino acids. In germline, CDR1 is SGDLS, CDR2 YYNGEE. V was cut by 0 bases and J by 4 bases, with 7 bases left in between. CDR3 in amino acids: CASSVGDSYGYTF. Here the CDR3 DNA reads TGTGCCAGCAGCGTAGGAGACTCCTATGGCTACACCTTC.

J is TRBJ2-3 and V is TRBV6-2 or TRBV6-3; 9 bases map to TRBD1. Per germline, CDR1 MNHEY and CDR2 SVGEGT. The junction had 1 base not matched to a gene; V was cut back by 2 bases and J by 4 bases. This CDR3 has 14 residues. The CDR3 bases are TGTGCCAGCAGTTACAGGGACAGGGCAGATACGCAGTATTTT. Protein sequence: CASSYRDRADTQYF.

The chain links TRBV4-2 to TRBJ2-1, with TRBD2 matching over 10 bases. This CDR3 comprises 17 residues. The J segment lost 4 bases and the V segment lost 0 bases, leaving 6 bases of the junction unmatched. Germline values: CDR1 LGHNA, CDR2 YNFKEQ. CDR3 sequence reads: CASSQEPSGGTYNEQFF. DNA for the CDR3: TGTGCCAGCAGCCAAGAGCCTAGCGGGGGTACTTACAATGAGCAGTTCTTC.

The table lists this clone with many counts. The chain combines TRBV5-4 with TRBJ2-1; 8 bases are shared with TRBD2. With 1 base clipped from V and 7 bases from J, the junction kept 4 bases outside the gene matches. Looked up from germline, CDR1 is SGHNT and CDR2 is YYREEE (reference sequence). This CDR3 has 14 residues. CDR3: CASSLNGRANEQFF. CDR3 bases: TGTGCCAGCAGCTTGAACGGGAGGGCAAATGAGCAGTTCTTC.

The chain joins TRBV7-9 to TRBJ1-1; D may be TRBD1 (6 bases). This CDR3 region has 14 residues. The germline V gene encodes CDR1 SEHNR and CDR2 FQNEAQ (reference sequence). The V gene lost 4 bases and the J gene lost 6 bases, with 15 bases spanning the gap. The CDR3 is CASSSRTDTAEAFF. In DNA form, the CDR3 reads TGTGCCAGCAGCTCAAGGACAGATACAGCTGAAGCTTTCTTT.

V and J are TRBV18 and TRBJ2-7, with no clear D. The germline CDR1 and CDR2 sequences are KGHSH and LQKENI. This CDR3 comprises 12 residues. Trimming removed 3 bases from V and 1 base from J, with 4 bases in between. CDR3 sequence (DNA): TGTGCCAGCTCACCGCAGTCCTACGAGCAGTACTTC. It encodes CASSPQSYEQYF. The complete variable domain, with remaining parts taken from reference TRBV18 and TRBJ2-7, reads NAGVMQNPRHLVRRRGQEARLRCSPMKGHSHVYWYRQLPEEGLKFMVYLQKENIIDESGMPKERFSAEFPKEGPSILRIQQVVRGDSAAYFCASSPQSYEQYFGPGTRLTVT.

The chain employs TRBV6-1 and TRBJ2-7; perhaps TRBD1 as D (7 bases). CDR3 size: 11 residues. In germline, CDR1 is MNHNS, CDR2 SASEGT. V was trimmed by 2 bases and J by 12 bases, leaving 11 bases between them. The CDR3 DNA sequence: TGTGCCAGCAGTGAATCGCGGGACAGGTACTTC. Protein product: CASSESRDRYF.

Turning to this clone: The sample contains more than one DNA sequence encoding this CDR3. The chain uses TRBV5-1 and TRBJ1-2; 11 bases are shared with TRBD1. The germline V gene has CDR1 SGHRS and CDR2 YFSETQ. The V gene end was trimmed by 4 bases and the J gene end by 4 bases; junction bases not matched to a gene: 3. CDR3 size: 14 residues. This CDR3 reads CASSLGQGAYGYTF. The CDR3 DNA follows: TGCGCCAGCAGCCTCGGACAGGGGGCCTATGGCTACACCTTC.

The chain has TRBV5-1 and TRBJ1-2; the D is unclear. Germline V CDR1 and CDR2: SGHRS, YFSETQ. The CDR3 sequence is 15 residues long. V was clipped by 0 bases and J by 6 bases, with 15 bases between them. CDR3 DNA sequence: TGCGCCAGCAGCTTGGACGGAAATCTCGGGGATGGCTACACCTTC. Protein: CASSLDGNLGDGYTF.